A single sample is the source of the 18 T cell receptor beta chains below, sequenced in a study of CD8 T cells in ankylosing spondylitis. Antigens for these TCRs are unknown. Study-wide points: Ankylosing spondylitis blood appeared to carry a characteristic TCR beta motif of roughly eight highly homologous variants.

Using its own MiXCR run on the 5' RACE reads, TCRdb lists one record per CDR3 protein. The top ten clones hold approximately 15% of a sample with a few hundred thousand distinct CDR3 sequences, approximately 20% of them seen once. The specimen sequenced was blood, either unsorted or a sorted T cell fraction (not recorded which). These TCRs come from a male donor with ankylosing spondylitis.

The V call is TRBV24-1, the J call TRBJ2-7; 8 bases are shared with TRBD1. Germline loops: CDR1 KGHDR, CDR2 SFDVKD. CDR3 length: 12 amino acids. The V gene end was trimmed by 8 bases and the J gene end by 4 bases; junction bases not matched to a gene: 3. The CDR3 region is CATMYRGYEQYF. The DNA for the CDR3 is TGTGCCACCATGTACAGGGGGTACGAGCAGTACTTC.

V is TRBV27 and J is TRBJ2-5; D is possibly TRBD1 (6 bases). The germline CDR1 and CDR2 sequences are MNHEY and SMNVEV (reference sequence). The V and J ends lost 5 bases and 5 bases respectively, with 15 bases between them. There are 14 residues in the CDR3. DNA of the CDR3: TGTGCCAGCAGTGTACAGGGATGGGCGGAGACCCAGTACTTC. It encodes CASSVQGWAETQYF.

The CDR3 DNA reads TGTGCCAGCAGCCGTGACAGGGGCGTAGATACGCAGTATTTT. The encoded protein is CASSRDRGVDTQYF. V usage is TRBV11-2 and J usage is TRBJ2-3, with TRBD1 matching 8 bases. This CDR3 is built from 14 residues. Germline-derived CDR1 and CDR2 are SGHAT and FQNNGV. The V gene end was trimmed by 5 bases and the J gene end by 5 bases; junction bases not matched to a gene: 6.

This clonotype was seen only a few times. The chain recombines TRBV20-1 with TRBJ1-3, with 8 bases matching TRBD1. V shed 0 bases, J shed 4 bases, and the junction held 2 bases outside the gene matches. The germline gives CDR1 DFQATT, CDR2 SNEGSKA (reference sequence). The length of the CDR3 is 14 residues. The CDR3 region is CSAREDRVGNTIYF. In DNA, the CDR3 is TGCAGTGCTAGAGAGGACAGGGTGGGAAACACCATATATTTT.

This clonotype has a count of ten or more. This chain joins TRBV5-1 and TRBJ2-1; D might be TRBD1 (6 bases). The germline V gene encodes CDR1 SGHRS and CDR2 YFSETQ. The CDR3 extends over 16 amino acids. Trimming stripped 4 bases from V and 5 bases from J, with 19 bases between. Here the CDR3 reads CASSRGPKQGNNEQFF. Here the CDR3 DNA reads TGCGCCAGCAGCAGGGGACCAAAGCAGGGGAACAATGAGCAGTTCTTC.

This clonotype was detected a few times. This chain joins TRBV5-1 and TRBJ1-1, with D possibly being TRBD1 (6 bases). Trimming cost V 2 bases and J 1 base, with 9 bases left between them. Germline CDR1 SGHRS, CDR2 YFSETQ. The CDR3 is made up of 14 amino acids. The CDR3 is CASSFPQGNTEAFF. CDR3 DNA sequence: TGCGCCAGCAGCTTCCCACAGGGGAACACTGAAGCTTTCTTT. Looking up the rest from reference TRBV5-1 and TRBJ1-1 gives the full variable domain: KAGVTQTPRYLIKTRGQQVTLSCSPISGHRSVSWYQQTPGQGLQFLFEYFSETQRNKGNFPGRFSGRQFSNSRSEMNVSTLELGDSALYLCASSFPQGNTEAFFGQGTRLTVV.

V is TRBV4-1 and J is TRBJ2-1; D gene unclear. The CDR3 loop spans 14 amino acids. V gave up 0 bases and J gave up 6 bases, with 9 bases separating them. Germline-derived CDR1 and CDR2 are MGHRA and YSYEKL. CDR3 sequence (DNA): TGCGCCAGCAGCCAAGAGAACCGCCGCAATGAGCAGTTCTTC. This gives the protein CASSQENRRNEQFF.

The chain joins TRBV5-1 to TRBJ1-4; no clear D. The CDR3 contains 14 residues. The germline V gene encodes CDR1 SGHRS and CDR2 YFSETQ. V was shortened by 3 bases and J by 3 bases, with 9 bases between the two germline ends. The CDR3 loop is CASSSTVANEKLFF. CDR3 nucleotide sequence: TGCGCCAGCAGCTCGACCGTGGCTAATGAAAAACTGTTTTTT.

The chain combines TRBV20-1 with TRBJ2-5; 7 nucleotides line up with TRBD2. The CDR3 runs 13 residues. The junction had 3 bases not matched to a gene; V was cut back by 0 bases and J by 5 bases. Per the germline V gene, CDR1 is DFQATT and CDR2 is SNEGSKA (reference sequence). The DNA for the CDR3 is TGCAGTGCTAGAGATAGCGGGCTGGAGACCCAGTACTTC. Translated, it gives CSARDSGLETQYF.

A few counts support this clonotype. The V gene is TRBV10-3, the J gene TRBJ2-2, with 12 bases that match TRBD2. Germline values: CDR1 ENHRY, CDR2 SYGVKD. The CDR3 runs to 17 residues. The V gene end was trimmed by 2 bases and the J gene end by 5 bases; junction bases not matched to a gene: 6. This CDR3 reads CAISETTSGRETGELFF. Here the CDR3 DNA reads TGTGCCATCAGTGAGACGACTAGCGGGAGAGAGACCGGGGAGCTGTTTTTT.

The V and J genes are TRBV11-3 and TRBJ2-3; D might be TRBD2 (5 bases). The CDR3 length is 14 residues. CDR1 and CDR2 from the germline V gene are SGHNT and YENEEA. The germline V and J ends were trimmed by 4 bases and 2 bases, with 10 bases remaining between them. The CDR3 region is CASSYDYPTDTQYF. Written as DNA, the CDR3 is TGTGCCAGCAGCTATGACTATCCCACAGATACGCAGTATTTT.

The chain uses TRBV12-3 or TRBV12-4 and TRBJ2-6, with 9 bases aligning to TRBD2. Trimming at V came to 6 bases and at J to 2 bases, leaving 8 bases not matched to a gene. The CDR3 is made up of 17 amino acids. The CDR3 sequence is CASRSYSGSTGANVLTF. The CDR3 coding sequence is TGTGCCAGCAGAAGCTATAGCGGGAGTACTGGGGCCAACGTCCTGACTTTC.

In this sample, this clonotype turned up a few times. This chain connects TRBV12-3 or TRBV12-4 to TRBJ2-5; perhaps TRBD2 as D (7 bases). V lost 7 bases and J 1 base, leaving 13 bases between the germline ends. The CDR3 is made up of 14 amino acids. For the CDR3, the DNA is TGTGCCAGCACCATCGGGGGGCTCCAAGAGACCCAGTACTTC. Residues: CASTIGGLQETQYF.

This chain joins TRBV5-1 and TRBJ2-7; maybe TRBD2 (5 bases). The germline V gene encodes CDR1 SGHRS and CDR2 YFSETQ. This CDR3 has 13 amino acids. Trimming shortened V by 6 bases and J by 0 bases, and 10 bases separated the two germline ends. The CDR3 DNA is TGCGCCAGCACCCCCGGGGTCTCCTACGAGCAGTACTTC. This sequence encodes CASTPGVSYEQYF.

This clonotype was recorded a few times. The genes are TRBV20-1 and TRBJ2-1; D not certain. CDR1 is DFQATT, CDR2 SNEGSKA, per germline (reference sequence). The CDR3 runs to 16 residues. V dropped 0 bases and J dropped 3 bases, with 15 bases sitting between them. In nucleotides, the CDR3 is TGCAGTGCTAGAGATTTCAAAAGACCTAACTACAATGAGCAGTTCTTC. Translated, it gives CSARDFKRPNYNEQFF.

This CDR3 reads CASSLSQGAVNYGYTF. The CDR3 nucleotides read TGTGCCAGCAGTTTATCCCAGGGGGCGGTCAACTATGGCTACACCTTC. The rearrangement links TRBV27 to TRBJ1-2, with 8 nucleotides matching TRBD1. The J segment lost 2 bases and the V segment lost 0 bases, leaving 5 bases of the junction unmatched. There are 16 residues in the CDR3. Germline CDR1 MNHEY, CDR2 SMNVEV (reference sequence).

This clonotype has just a few counts. The chain is built from TRBV12-3 or TRBV12-4 and TRBJ2-2, with 8 positions matching TRBD2. The CDR3 is 15 residues long. The J segment lost 5 bases and the V segment lost 6 bases, leaving 8 bases of the junction unmatched. In DNA, the CDR3 is TGTGCCAGCAGACCGGGAGGGCAGGTTACCGGGGAGCTGTTTTTT. Translated, it gives CASRPGGQVTGELFF.

There are a few counts of this clonotype. The rearrangement joins TRBV6-2 or TRBV6-3 to TRBJ2-7, with 13 bases lining up with TRBD2. V gave up 2 bases and J gave up 4 bases; unmatched junction bases: 2. The CDR3 has 15 amino acids. Germline V CDR1 and CDR2: MNHEY, SVGEGT. The CDR3 DNA reads as TGTGCCAGCAGTTACGGGACTAGCGGGGAATACGAGCAGTACTTC. Translation: CASSYGTSGEYEQYF.